The rows below give T cell receptor beta chains drawn from one sample of a study of T cell responses to AZD1222 COVID-19 vaccine. The data were produced by immunoSEQ multiplex PCR, yet TCRdb's version contains in-frame clones alone and is incomplete. In the table there are 95,000 to 150,000 clones, roughly 84% of which are singletons. The sequencing used peripheral blood, collected on day 0 of AZD1222 vaccination. The receptor source for this set is an adult in good health. The CDR3 runs from the conserved cysteine through the conserved F or W. The D gene is left open where the match is weak. The size entry is marked missing in some rows and otherwise reads once, few, many or a size class.

V gene	D gene	clone size	J gene	CDR3 protein	CDR3 DNA
TRBV9	NA	NA	TRBJ2-7	CASSVSGNSYEQYF	TGTGCCAGCAGCGTGTCGGGGAATAGCTACGAGCAGTACTTC
TRBV2	NA	NA	TRBJ1-5	CASSEALRSLHF	TGTGCCAGCAGTGAAGCGCTGCGGAGTTTGCATTTT
TRBV18	NA	once	TRBJ2-7	CASSPGQGKQATNEQYF	TGTGCCAGCTCACCAGGGCAGGGCAAGCAGGCGACGAACGAGCAGTACTTC
TRBV4-2	NA	NA	TRBJ2-7	CASSQFAVCEQYF	TGTGCCAGCAGCCAATTCGCGGTTTGCGAGCAGTACTTC
TRBV7-2	NA	NA	TRBJ2-7	CASSTRRGVYEQYF	TGTGCCAGCAGCACCCGGAGGGGGGTGTACGAGCAGTACTTC
TRBV29-1	NA	NA	TRBJ2-7	CSAGLESYEQYF	TGCAGCGCGGGACTTGAATCCTACGAGCAGTACTTC
TRBV27	TRBD1	few	TRBJ1-2	CASSSATGGGYTF	TGTGCCAGCAGTTCCGCGACAGGGGGTGGCTACACCTTC
TRBV4-2	TRBD2	few	TRBJ2-1	CASSQATSGTYNEQFF	TGTGCCAGCAGCCAAGCGACTAGCGGGACCTACAATGAGCAGTTCTTC
TRBV3-1/TRBV3-2	NA	NA	TRBJ1-3	CASSRTAGNTIYF	TGTGCCAGCAGCCGGACCGCTGGAAACACCATATATTTT
TRBV9	NA	NA	TRBJ2-7	CASSVLKGILNF	TGTGCCAGCAGCGTATTAAAGGGTATCTTGAACTTC
TRBV27	TRBD1	NA	TRBJ2-1	CASSGRQGAGYNEQFF	TGTGCCAGCAGTGGTAGACAGGGGGCCGGATACAATGAGCAGTTCTTC
TRBV28	TRBD1	NA	TRBJ2-7	CASSPLDRVSYEQYF	TGTGCCAGCAGCCCCCTGGACAGGGTTTCTTACGAGCAGTACTTC
TRBV10-1	NA	NA	TRBJ2-7	CASSVKGSEQYF	TGCGCCAGCAGTGTGAAGGGTTCCGAGCAGTACTTC
TRBV4-2	NA	NA	TRBJ1-6	CASSQDRPRLYNSPLHF	TGTGCCAGCAGCCAAGATCGCCCAAGACTCTATAATTCACCCCTCCACTTT
TRBV7-8	NA	NA	TRBJ1-1	CASSLARGARTEAFF	TGTGCCAGCAGCTTAGCTAGAGGGGCGAGGACTGAAGCTTTCTTT
TRBV6-5	NA	once	TRBJ1-3	CASSPGNRNTIYF	TGTGCCAGCAGCCCGGGAAATCGAAACACCATATATTTT
TRBV19	NA	NA	TRBJ2-7	CASSIGPRAYEQYF	TGTGCCAGTAGTATTGGCCCCAGGGCCTACGAGCAGTACTTC
TRBV5-1	NA	NA	TRBJ2-1	CASSFGSSYNEQFF	TGCGCCAGCAGCTTCGGGAGCTCCTACAATGAGCAGTTCTTC
TRBV30	NA	NA	TRBJ1-2	CAWRTVGYTF	TGTGCCTGGCGCACAGTTGGCTACACCTTC
TRBV30	NA	NA	TRBJ1-6	CAWSYGNSYNSPLHF	TGTGCCTGGAGTTACGGAAACTCCTATAATTCACCCCTCCACTTT
TRBV11-2	NA	NA	TRBJ1-6	CASSFRGPSSYNSPLHF	TGTGCCAGCAGCTTTCGGGGACCTAGCTCCTATAATTCACCCCTCCACTTT
TRBV30	TRBD1	NA	TRBJ2-7	CAWSAPWGQGVAYEQYF	TGTGCCTGGAGTGCACCCTGGGGACAGGGGGTCGCCTACGAGCAGTACTTC
TRBV7-7	NA	NA	TRBJ2-7	CASSQTTDSYEQYF	TGTGCCAGCAGCCAGACGACGGACTCCTACGAGCAGTACTTC
TRBV6-1	NA	NA	TRBJ2-7	CASSEVVGGTYGEQYF	TGTGCCAGCAGTGAAGTGGTAGGGGGGACCTACGGGGAGCAGTACTTC
TRBV28	NA	NA	TRBJ1-5	CASSTLGAQHF	TGTGCCAGCAGTACTCTCGGGGCCCAGCATTTT